This T cell receptor (beta chain) was sequenced in a study of breast tumors, draining lymph nodes, adjacent tissues. The V gene's germline CDR1 is MNHNY and CDR2 SVGAGI (reference sequence). CDR3 length: 15 residues. Trimming removed 2 bases from V and 6 bases from J, with 13 bases in between. This clonotype came up a few times. Its antigen is unidentified. TCRdb ran MiXCR on the multiplex PCR reads and lists one entry per CDR3 protein. The data contain approximately 230,000 distinct CDR3 sequences, roughly a third of them singletons. Study-level results: Tumors had less TCR diversity than lymph nodes, more than nontumor tissue. Tumor and nontumor repertoires were significantly more similar in luminal-like than in basal-like breast cancer. That most tumor T cells come from lymph nodes remained unproven.

Axillary draining lymph nodes of breast cancer patients supplied the node samples. The sequenced sample consisted of axillary lymph node tissue. The receptor comes from a female donor with breast cancer. Some clones in this sample may be carry-over from other donors' samples. The V and J genes are TRBV6-6 and TRBJ2-2; D may be TRBD1 or TRBD2 (6 bases each). CDR3 in amino acids: CASSYGGGFSGELFF. The CDR3 DNA is TGTGCCAGCAGTTACGGAGGGGGGTTCTCCGGGGAGCTGTTTTTT.